The present T cell receptor (beta chain) was sequenced within a study of glioma-infiltrating T cells after dendritic cell vaccination. Overall study context: Dendritic cell vaccination trial patients had either newly diagnosed or recurrent glioblastoma. Treatment, given 2003 to 2012, was autologous tumor lysate-pulsed dendritic cell vaccination.

The table came from immunoSEQ multiplex PCR; TCRdb's copy has only in-frame clones and leaves some out. The profile shows about 21,000 clones, less than 85% of them singletons. Isocitrate dehydrogenase mutation was absent in all glioblastoma patients. Study conclusions and caveats: Higher TCR clonality did not directly relate to longer survival.

As regards this clone: The antigen is undetermined.

This receptor was identified in a human donor with glioblastoma. The sequenced sample was blood, obtained before dendritic cell vaccination.

The CDR3 bases are TGTGCCGTGAGACAAGCGGGAGGCGAAACCTACGAGCAGTACTTC. It codes for CAVRQAGGETYEQYF. The chain uses TRBV6-5 and TRBJ2-7; 9 nucleotides agree with TRBD2. The CDR3 sequence is 15 residues long. The V gene's germline CDR1 is MNHEY and CDR2 SVGAGI. The V gene end was trimmed by 11 bases and the J gene end by 2 bases; junction bases not matched to a gene: 13.